This T cell receptor (beta chain) was profiled in a study of control samples from healthy donors and cancer patients (dated by TCRdb to about 2020). The library came from the immunoSEQ multiplex PCR assay. Entries here come from immuneACCESS through TCRdb and include only in-frame sequences with V and J called. Some clones fail to appear in such tables; in the studies checked, an unresolved V gene covers under half of the shortfall, and the cause of the remainder is unknown. In all, the sample holds tens of thousands of clones, and about nine tenths of those were seen once. The ten largest clones add up to 9.5% of the sample. Clipping removes 9 bases from V and 11 bases from J, with 4 as the unmatched junction base count. The CDR3 runs 9 amino acids, cysteine and valine included. The retained sequence is limited to the CDR3, 27 bases, with the frame set at the first base. Of note for this clone: Its target antigen remains unknown. No qualities accompany the bases; no much larger clone lies one base away.

The V and J segments used are TRBV23-1 and TRBJ2-7, with 7 bases in between that match TRBD2. TRBV23-1 is reported as an ORF; its role is uncertain. Sequenced material: PBMCs. The TCR was taken from a woman between 45 and 65 years old with colorectal cancer. Here is the DNA: TGCGCCAGGTTCGCGGGGGAGTACGTC. This translates into CARFAGEYV.